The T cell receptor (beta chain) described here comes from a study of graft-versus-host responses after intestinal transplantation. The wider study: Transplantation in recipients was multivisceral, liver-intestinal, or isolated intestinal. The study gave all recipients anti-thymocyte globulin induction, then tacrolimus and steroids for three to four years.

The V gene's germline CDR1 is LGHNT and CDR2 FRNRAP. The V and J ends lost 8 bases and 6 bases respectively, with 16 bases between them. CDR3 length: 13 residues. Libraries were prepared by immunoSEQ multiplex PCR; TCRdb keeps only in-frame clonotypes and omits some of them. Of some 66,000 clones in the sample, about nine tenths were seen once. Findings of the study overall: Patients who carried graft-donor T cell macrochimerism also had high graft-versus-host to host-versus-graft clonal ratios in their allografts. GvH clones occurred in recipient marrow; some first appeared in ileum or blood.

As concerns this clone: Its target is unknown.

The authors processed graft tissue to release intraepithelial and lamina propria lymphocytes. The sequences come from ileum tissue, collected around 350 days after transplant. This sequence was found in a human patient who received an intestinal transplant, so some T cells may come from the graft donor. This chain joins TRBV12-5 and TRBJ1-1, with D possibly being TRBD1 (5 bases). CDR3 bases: TGTGCTAGTCGGACTTCCAGGGACTCTGAAGCTTTCTTT. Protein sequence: CASRTSRDSEAFF.